The text below deals with one TCR beta chain. TCRdb recomputed calls from the 5' RACE reads with MiXCR, one row per CDR3 protein. Of some 64,000 distinct CDR3 sequences listed, about 20% were seen once; the top ten hold 2.5% to 3.5%. The clonotype originates from a female donor with breast cancer. The specimen was memory CD4+ T cells sorted from a lymph node. Indicated subset: memory CD4+ T cells, CD4+CD45RO+CD25-.

In DNA, the CDR3 is TGCAGTGCTAGAAACAGACAGGCCCACGAGCAGTACTTC. Translating it yields CSARNRQAHEQYF. This chain joins TRBV20-1 and TRBJ2-7, with D perhaps TRBD1 (6 bases). Trimming pared 2 bases from V and 5 bases from J, leaving 13 bases between. CDR3 size: 13 residues. Germline CDR1 reads DFQATT; CDR2 reads SNEGSKA (reference sequence).